The 28 T cell receptor beta chains listed next were all sequenced from one sample in a study of blood T cells in healthy people across ages. A sample-barcoded 5' primer and a J-beta primer mix were used in a second PCR of roughly 7 to 11 cycles. From the 5' RACE reads, TCRdb called clonotypes with MiXCR, one entry per CDR3 protein. The repertoire consists of approximately 1.5 million distinct CDR3 sequences, with less than 45% occurring once and the leading ten covering under 5%. The sequencing sample was made of blood. Every receptor here comes from a woman aged 18-29 years in good health.

DNA for the CDR3: TGCGCCAGCAGCCACGAATGGTTAGGAGATGAGCAGTTCTTC. Amino acid sequence: CASSHEWLGDEQFF. The J gene is TRBJ2-1, the V gene TRBV4-3; D not certain. The germline gives CDR1 LGHNA, CDR2 YSLEER. Deletions cut 3 bases from V and 8 bases from J, with 14 bases between. The length of the CDR3 is 14 residues.

The V gene is TRBV4-3, the J gene TRBJ1-1, with a weak D call TRBD1 (5 bases). The CDR3 length is 14 residues. CDR1 and CDR2 (germline): LGHNA, YSLEER. Trimming stripped 1 base from V and 7 bases from J, with 13 bases between. DNA of the CDR3: TGCGCCAGCAGCCAAGGAATAGGGGAGGGTGAAGCTTTCTTT. It is translated as CASSQGIGEGEAFF.

This chain connects TRBV20-1 to TRBJ2-1; the D is unclear. Germline V gene data show CDR1 as DFQATT and CDR2 as SNEGSKA (reference sequence). Trimming cost V 1 base and J 2 bases, with 6 bases left between them. This CDR3 contains 13 residues. The CDR3 DNA reads TGCAGTGCTAGAGTTATCGCCTACAATGAGCAGTTCTTC. Translated, it gives CSARVIAYNEQFF.

This clonotype was seen only a few times. The chain combines TRBV15 with TRBJ2-7; D tentatively fits TRBD1 or TRBD2 (7 bases each). The CDR3 loop spans 15 amino acids. Germline V lookup: CDR1 LNHNV, CDR2 YYDKDF (reference sequence). Trimming stripped 8 bases from V and 0 bases from J, with 17 bases between. The CDR3 region is CATGRGPTSSYEQYF. In DNA form, the CDR3 reads TGTGCCACCGGGAGGGGGCCGACTAGCTCCTACGAGCAGTACTTC.

This chain joins TRBV9 and TRBJ2-5, with D possibly called TRBD1 or TRBD2 (5 bases each). The end of the DNA is better explained by TRBJ2-7, so the J call may be wrong. CDR3 length: 13 residues. CDR1 is SGDLS and CDR2 is YYNGEE in the germline V gene. In DNA form, the CDR3 reads TGTGCCAGCAGCGTAGCTGAGGGGACCGAGCAGTACTTC. As protein: CASSVAEGTEQYF.

In regard to this clonotype: With a much larger clone just one base away, this may be a read error. The chain couples TRBV7-2 to TRBJ1-2; the D is unclear. CDR3 length: 13 residues. Germline values: CDR1 SGHTA, CDR2 FQGNSA. The CDR3, as DNA: TGTGCCAGCAGCTTAGATGCTAACTATGGCTTCACCTTC. This sequence encodes CASSLDANYGFTF.

The chain employs TRBV30 and TRBJ2-4; 9 bases agree with TRBD1. Matching the DNA end better, TRBJ2-7 makes the J call doubtful. Germline CDR1 is GTSNPN and CDR2 is SVGIG (reference sequence). The length of the CDR3 is 13 residues. The CDR3 nucleotides are TGTGCCTGGACGCTGGACAGGGGCTACGAGCAGTACTTC. Translating it yields CAWTLDRGYEQYF.

This chain uses TRBV7-2 with TRBJ2-1; TRBD2 matches at 10 bases. The J call may be mistaken, given a closer DNA end match to TRBJ2-7. The CDR3 sequence is 18 residues long. CDR1 and CDR2 from the germline V gene are SGHTA and FQGNSA. The CDR3 DNA reads as TGTGCCAGCAGCTTAGGGGCTAGCGGGGGAGCCGCCTACAATGAGCAGTACTTC. Protein: CASSLGASGGAAYNEQYF.

The chain couples TRBV6-2 or TRBV6-3 to TRBJ1-5; D is ambiguous. The CDR3 runs to 17 residues. Germline V lookup: CDR1 MNHEY, CDR2 SVGEGT. Trimming took 2 bases from V and 5 from J, leaving 19 bases between them. The CDR3 protein is CASSYGYRLFTDQPQHF. CDR3 sequence (DNA): TGTGCCAGCAGTTACGGCTACCGACTGTTTACGGATCAGCCCCAGCATTTT.

This clonotype appeared a few times. The V and J genes are TRBV20-1 and TRBJ1-2; TRBD1 agrees at 7 bases. CDR3 length: 12 amino acids. J gave up 8 bases and V 2 bases, and 5 bases lay outside the gene matches. The germline V gene encodes CDR1 DFQATT and CDR2 SNEGSKA (reference sequence). The CDR3 sequence is CSARLTGSGYTF. CDR3 nucleotide sequence: TGCAGTGCTAGACTGACAGGGTCCGGCTACACCTTC.

With regard to this clonotype: One junction end disagrees with the germline gene, perhaps due to a read error. The chain carries TRBV10-3 and TRBJ1-1, with 7 bases aligning to TRBD1. The CDR3 totals 15 residues. Germline CDR1 is ENHRY and CDR2 is SYGVKD. The DNA of the CDR3 is TGTGCCATAAGTGAGTCTTCAGGGGGTTGGACTGAAGCTTTCTTT. It is translated as CAISESSGGWTEAFF.

This clonotype was picked up a small number of times. This chain connects TRBV7-2 to TRBJ1-1; D ambiguous. The CDR3 is 13 amino acids. The V gene lost 5 bases and the J gene lost 2 bases, with 9 bases spanning the gap. CDR1 SGHTA and CDR2 FQGNSA come from the germline V gene. CDR3 nucleotide sequence: TGTGCCAGCAGCCCCCTGTTTAACACTGAAGCTTTCTTT. Translated: CASSPLFNTEAFF.

The chain is built from TRBV6-2 or TRBV6-3 and TRBJ1-1, with D unclear. V lost 2 bases, J lost 8 bases, and 12 bases lay in between. There are 13 residues in the CDR3. Looked up from germline, CDR1 is MNHEY and CDR2 is SVGEGT. The CDR3 loop is CASSYLVEREAFF. CDR3 nucleotides: TGTGCCAGCAGTTACCTGGTTGAAAGAGAAGCTTTCTTT.

This clonotype was recorded only once. The junction departs from germline at one end; a sequencing error may be responsible. V and J are TRBV6-2 or TRBV6-3 and TRBJ2-7; TRBD2 agrees at 11 bases. TRBJ2-5 explains the end of the DNA better; the J call may be wrong. Per the germline V gene, CDR1 is MNHEY and CDR2 is SVGEGT. CDR3 length equals 15 residues. The CDR3 DNA reads TGTGGCAGCAGTTCACTAGCGGGAGAGCTAGAGACCCAGTACTTC. Amino acid sequence: CGSSSLAGELETQYF.

Only a few counts were recorded for this clonotype. The rearrangement joins TRBV6-6 to TRBJ1-5; 12 bases line up with TRBD1. CDR3 length: 17 residues. The ends lost 0 bases at V and 6 bases at J; junction bases unmatched: 6. CDR1 is MNHNY, CDR2 SVGAGI, per germline (reference sequence). CDR3 nucleotide sequence: TGTGCCAGCAGTTACTCGCAAAGGGACAGGGGGCTTCAGCCCCAGCATTTT. It yields the protein CASSYSQRDRGLQPQHF.

This clonotype was recorded a few times. This chain joins TRBV7-9 and TRBJ1-2; D call uncertain. The CDR3 has 15 residues. Germline values: CDR1 SEHNR, CDR2 FQNEAQ (reference sequence). With 1 base removed from V and 0 bases from J, the gap between germline ends came to 9 bases. The chain's CDR3 is CASSLVWEANYGYTF. The CDR3 DNA sequence: TGTGCCAGCAGCTTAGTCTGGGAAGCTAACTATGGCTACACCTTC.

The chain links TRBV7-9 to TRBJ2-1; D is undetermined. The CDR3 has 11 amino acids. V was clipped by 8 bases and J by 7 bases, with 9 bases between them. The V gene's germline CDR1 is SEHNR and CDR2 FQNEAQ (reference sequence). CDR3 coding DNA: TGTGCCAGCGAAGGGATAAATGAGCAGTTCTTC. It translates to CASEGINEQFF.

V usage is TRBV5-4 and J usage is TRBJ1-4; D is ambiguous. The V end lost 5 bases, the J end lost 4 bases, and 12 bases lay between the germline ends. There are 14 residues in the CDR3. The germline CDR1 and CDR2 sequences are SGHNT and YYREEE (reference sequence). CDR3 loop: CASRAAGLNEKLFF. CDR3 nucleotide sequence: TGTGCCAGCAGGGCGGCGGGCCTTAATGAAAAACTGTTTTTT.

The chain recombines TRBV25-1 with TRBJ2-3, with D possibly matching TRBD2 (5 bases). V lost 6 bases and J lost 5, with 12 bases in between. Germline V gives CDR1 MGHDK, CDR2 SYGVNS. The CDR3 extends over 13 amino acids. The CDR3 DNA reads TGTGCCAGCAGCCGGGGAGAAGTAGATACGCAGTATTTT. Translation: CASSRGEVDTQYF. Full variable domain (rest looked up from reference TRBV25-1 and TRBJ2-3): EADIYQTPRYLVIGTGKKITLECSQTMGHDKMYWYQQDPGMELHLIHYSYGVNSTEKGDLSSESTVSRIRTEHFPLTLESARPSHTSQYLCASSRGEVDTQYFGPGTRLTVL.

This clonotype was recorded at least ten times. The J gene is TRBJ2-7, the V gene TRBV9; 12 bases line up with TRBD2. There are 21 residues in the CDR3. Trimming removed 4 bases from V and 5 bases from J; junction bases left unmatched: 25. In germline, CDR1 is SGDLS, CDR2 YYNGEE. CDR3 region: CASSTGTSGSWGDRGLNEQYF. Written as DNA, the CDR3 is TGTGCCAGCAGCACCGGGACTAGCGGGTCCTGGGGGGATCGTGGTCTTAACGAGCAGTACTTC.

As to this clonotype: This may arise from a read error, as a much more abundant clone is one base away. This chain uses TRBV10-3 with TRBJ2-5; D is undetermined. The assigned J gene may be wrong: the sequence end matches TRBJ2-1 better. The length of the CDR3 is 12 residues. The germline V gene has CDR1 ENHRY and CDR2 SYGVKD. The CDR3 DNA sequence: TGTGCCACCCGGACGAACCAAGAGACCCAGTTCTTC. It encodes CATRTNQETQFF.

The chain employs TRBV2 and TRBJ2-1, with 9 bases lining up with TRBD2. Looked up from germline, CDR1 is SNHLY and CDR2 is FYNNEI. This CDR3 contains 18 residues. V lost 6 bases, J lost 5 bases, and 17 bases stayed unmatched. CDR3 protein: CASSRSGGGAASDNEQFF. DNA of the CDR3: TGTGCCAGCAGCCGGTCGGGCGGGGGGGCCGCGTCAGACAATGAGCAGTTCTTC.

This clonotype has just a few counts. The chain joins TRBV11-2 to TRBJ1-2; D uncertain. The CDR3 runs 14 residues. The germline V and J ends were trimmed by 0 bases and 4 bases, with 9 bases remaining between them. CDR1 SGHAT and CDR2 FQNNGV come from the germline V gene. This CDR3 is CASSLDTSPYGYTF. CDR3 in DNA: TGTGCCAGCAGCTTAGATACCAGCCCCTATGGCTACACCTTC.

V and J are TRBV6-2 or TRBV6-3 and TRBJ1-5; D call uncertain. Trimming pared 2 bases from V and 3 bases from J, leaving 8 bases between. The CDR3 runs 14 residues. Looked up from germline, CDR1 is MNHEY and CDR2 is SVGEGT. CDR3 in amino acids: CASSYVDYNQPQHF. The CDR3 DNA follows: TGTGCCAGCAGTTACGTTGACTACAATCAGCCCCAGCATTTT.

This clonotype has only one observation. The junction differs from germline at one of its ends, possibly a read error. The chain recombines TRBV18 with TRBJ1-1; D is ambiguous. Per the germline V gene, CDR1 is KGHSH and CDR2 is LQKENI. The CDR3 extends over 16 amino acids. CDR3 amino acids: CLSKGQRVGRHTEAFF. The CDR3 DNA is TGCCTAAGCAAAGGGCAGAGGGTGGGTCGTCACACTGAAGCTTTCTTT.

The rearrangement links TRBV27 to TRBJ2-1; D is perhaps TRBD1 or TRBD2 (5 bases each). Germline V lookup: CDR1 MNHEY, CDR2 SMNVEV (reference sequence). CDR3 length equals 11 residues. V was pared by 4 bases and J by 10 bases, with 8 bases between. Here the CDR3 reads CASSWGYEQFF. The CDR3 DNA is TGTGCCAGCAGTTGGGGGTACGAGCAGTTCTTC.

This clonotype occurred once. The rearrangement joins TRBV6-5 to TRBJ1-2; D is uncertain. This CDR3 spans 13 amino acids. The V and J ends lost 5 bases and 8 bases respectively, with 15 bases between them. The germline V gene has CDR1 MNHEY and CDR2 SVGAGI. CDR3 DNA sequence: TGTGCCAGCAGTGACGGGTGGGCGCAAGGCTACACCTTC. This translates into CASSDGWAQGYTF.

This clonotype appeared a few times. This rearrangement joins TRBV12-3 or TRBV12-4 to TRBJ2-1; 12 bases line up with TRBD2. With 5 bases clipped from V and 5 bases from J, the junction kept 4 bases outside the gene matches. The CDR3 extends over 15 amino acids. The CDR3 reads CASSPRTSGDNEQFF. The CDR3 nucleotides are TGTGCCAGCAGTCCACGGACTAGCGGGGACAATGAGCAGTTCTTC.